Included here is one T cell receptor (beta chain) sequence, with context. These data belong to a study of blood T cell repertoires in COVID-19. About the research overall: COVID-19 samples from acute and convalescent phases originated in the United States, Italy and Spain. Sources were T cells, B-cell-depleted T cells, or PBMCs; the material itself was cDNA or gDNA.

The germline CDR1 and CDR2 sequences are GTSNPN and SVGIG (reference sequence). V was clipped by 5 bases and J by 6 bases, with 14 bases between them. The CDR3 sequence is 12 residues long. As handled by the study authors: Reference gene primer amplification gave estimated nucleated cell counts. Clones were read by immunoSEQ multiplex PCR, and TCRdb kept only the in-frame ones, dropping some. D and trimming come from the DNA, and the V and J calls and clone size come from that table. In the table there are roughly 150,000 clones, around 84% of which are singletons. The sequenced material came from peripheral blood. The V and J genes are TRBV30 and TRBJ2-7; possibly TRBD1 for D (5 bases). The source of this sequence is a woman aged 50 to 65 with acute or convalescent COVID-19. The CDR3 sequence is CAWAGLRGEQYF. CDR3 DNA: TGTGCCTGGGCAGGGTTGCGTGGCGAGCAGTACTTC. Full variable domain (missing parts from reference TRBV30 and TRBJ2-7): SQTIHQWPATLVQPVGSPLSLECTVEGTSNPNLYWYRQAAGRGLQLLFYSVGIGQISSEVPQNLSASRPQDRQFILSSKKLLLSDSGFYLCAWAGLRGEQYFGPGTRLTVT.